What follows are 30 T cell receptor beta chains derived from one specimen sequenced in a study of shared clonotypes between healthy human individuals. The data were produced by immunoSEQ multiplex PCR, yet TCRdb's version contains in-frame clones alone and is incomplete. The sample lists 490,000 or so clones; over 60% were seen once. Sequencing used PBMCs. These receptors all stem from a woman in her thirties or forties in good health. Some clones in this sample may be carry-over from other donors' samples.

Only a few counts were recorded for this clone. The chain is built from TRBV27 and TRBJ2-5, with no clear D. The J call may not be correct, given that the DNA end is closer to TRBJ2-7. The CDR3 length is 13 residues. The germline CDR1 and CDR2 sequences are MNHEY and SMNVEV (reference sequence). The CDR3 spells CASTNWGSYEQYF. In DNA, the CDR3 is TGTGCCAGCACCAATTGGGGATCCTACGAGCAGTACTTC.

V and J are TRBV7-2 and TRBJ1-1, with TRBD1 as a possible D gene (5 bases). The CDR3 extends over 13 amino acids. Deletions cut 5 bases from V and 11 bases from J, with 18 bases between. Germline CDR1 SGHTA, CDR2 FQGNSA. The CDR3 region is CASSPSRQRVAFF. Here the CDR3 DNA reads TGTGCCAGCAGCCCCAGCCGACAGCGAGTGGCTTTCTTT. The whole variable domain, remainder taken from reference TRBV7-2 and TRBJ1-1, is GAGVSQSPSNKVTEKGKDVELRCDPISGHTALYWYRQSLGQGLEFLIYFQGNSAPDKSGLPSDRFSAERTGGSVSTLTIQRTQQEDSAVYLCASSPSRQRVAFFGQGTRLTVV.

Note on this clone: A much larger clone lies one base from this, so it may be a read error. Additional DNA sequences in this sample encode the identical CDR3. The chain combines TRBV18 with TRBJ2-5; D gene ambiguous. CDR3 length equals 13 residues. Germline CDR1 KGHSH, CDR2 LQKENI. Trimming took 0 bases from V and 2 from J, leaving 4 bases between them. CDR3: CASSPPGQETQYF. For the CDR3, the DNA is TGTGCCAGCTCACCACCGGGACAAGAGACCCAGTACTTC.

The chain joins TRBV5-6 to TRBJ2-6, with D perhaps matching TRBD1 (6 bases). Germline CDR1 SGHDT, CDR2 YYEEEE. V lost 3 bases and J lost 4, with 14 bases in between. The CDR3 runs to 16 residues. In DNA, the CDR3 is TGTGCCAGCAGCTCCAACAGGGCTTCGGGGGCCAACGTCCTGACTTTC. Translated: CASSSNRASGANVLTF.

This clone was found once. A much larger clone lies one base from this, so it may be a read error. The chain has TRBV6-5 and TRBJ2-7; D gene ambiguous. Germline V lookup: CDR1 MNHEY, CDR2 SVGAGI. The CDR3 is 11 amino acids. This chain's CDR3 is CAGRTFGEQYF. The DNA for the CDR3 is TGTGCCGGCAGGACCTTTGGGGAGCAGTACTTC.

This clone occurred many times. Different DNA sequences within this sample yield the same CDR3. This chain uses TRBV7-2 with TRBJ1-1, with 7 bases identical to TRBD1. Per germline, CDR1 SGHTA and CDR2 FQGNSA. The CDR3 is made up of 16 amino acids. The junction had 11 bases not matched to a gene; V was cut back by 4 bases and J by 3 bases. The CDR3 sequence is CASSSSRGRGDTEAFF. CDR3 bases: TGTGCCAGCAGCTCCAGTAGGGGCAGGGGGGACACTGAAGCTTTCTTT. Looking up the rest from reference TRBV7-2 and TRBJ1-1 gives the full variable domain: GAGVSQSPSNKVTEKGKDVELRCDPISGHTALYWYRQSLGQGLEFLIYFQGNSAPDKSGLPSDRFSAERTGGSVSTLTIQRTQQEDSAVYLCASSSSRGRGDTEAFFGQGTRLTVV.

The chain is built from TRBV9 and TRBJ1-3; D is possibly TRBD1 (6 bases). V dropped 4 bases and J dropped 0 bases, with 14 bases sitting between them. The germline CDR1 and CDR2 sequences are SGDLS and YYNGEE. This CDR3 contains 16 residues. CDR3 loop: CASSPRQDSSGNTIYF. The CDR3 nucleotides read TGTGCCAGCAGCCCCCGACAGGACTCCTCTGGAAACACCATATATTTT.

The chain uses TRBV7-9 and TRBJ1-2; D is possibly TRBD1 (5 bases). Trimming stripped 5 bases from V and 7 bases from J, with 14 bases between. The CDR3 sequence is 13 residues long. Germline values: CDR1 SEHNR, CDR2 FQNEAQ (reference sequence). This CDR3 reads CASSPIGGTGYTF. The CDR3 coding sequence is TGTGCCAGCAGCCCCATCGGGGGGACTGGCTACACCTTC.

This chain links TRBV7-6 with TRBJ2-3; no firm D call. This CDR3 has 14 residues. The V gene lost 1 base and the J gene lost 4 bases, with 9 bases spanning the gap. Germline CDR1 is SGHVS and CDR2 is FNYEAQ. The CDR3 region is CASSLGRLADTQYF. Here the CDR3 DNA reads TGTGCCAGCAGCTTAGGCCGGTTGGCAGATACGCAGTATTTT.

This clone was picked up a small number of times. The genes are TRBV18 and TRBJ1-2; 8 nucleotides line up with TRBD1. Unmatched junction bases numbered 7, after V lost 1 base and J lost 3 bases. The CDR3 runs to 16 residues. Germline CDR1 reads KGHSH; CDR2 reads LQKENI. The CDR3 region has the DNA TGTGCCAGCTCACCACGGCCGACAGGGGTTGACTATGGCTACACCTTC. Encoded protein: CASSPRPTGVDYGYTF.

The gene calls are TRBV7-9 and TRBJ2-1; 7 positions agree with TRBD1. Germline assignment: CDR1 SEHNR and CDR2 FQNEAQ (reference sequence). After removal of 4 bases from V and 3 bases from J, the junction contained 3 bases not matched to a gene. The CDR3 totals 14 residues. CDR3 DNA sequence: TGTGCCAGCAGCTATGGGACAGTCTACAATGAGCAGTTCTTC. Its translation: CASSYGTVYNEQFF.

Turning to this clone: A read error is likely here: a far larger clone is one base away. The rearrangement joins TRBV18 to TRBJ1-3; D perhaps matches TRBD1 (5 bases). The CDR3 has 15 amino acids. Germline loops: CDR1 KGHSH, CDR2 LQKENI. V was shortened by 5 bases and J by 3 bases, with 14 bases between the two germline ends. CDR3 protein: CASSDKGRYGNTIYF. DNA of the CDR3: TGTGCCAGCTCAGACAAGGGGCGGTATGGAAACACCATATATTTT.

This clone is categorized as medium-sized. Other DNA sequences of this sample code for an identical CDR3. The chain combines TRBV7-9 with TRBJ2-7; 7 nucleotides line up with TRBD2. V lost 1 base, J lost 6 bases, and 9 bases stayed unmatched. Germline V gene data show CDR1 as SEHNR and CDR2 as FQNEAQ (reference sequence). There are 15 residues in the CDR3. CDR3 amino acids: CASSLGGGSFGEQYF. As DNA, the CDR3 is TGTGCCAGCAGCTTAGGCGGGGGATCGTTCGGCGAGCAGTACTTC.

In this sample, this clone turned up a few times. This chain joins TRBV28 and TRBJ1-5, with TRBD1 identical over 7 bases. CDR1 and CDR2 (germline): MDHEN, SYDVKM. The J segment lost 6 bases and the V segment lost 0 bases, leaving 8 bases of the junction unmatched. The CDR3 covers 16 residues. Written as DNA, the CDR3 is TGTGCCAGCAGTTTATGGAGCAGGGGGGGTCGTCAGCCCCAGCATTTT. Translating it yields CASSLWSRGGRQPQHF.

The V gene is TRBV7-9, the J gene TRBJ1-2, with 10 bases aligning to TRBD1. Trimming took 5 bases from V and 4 from J; bases not matched to a gene: 7. The CDR3 has 15 residues. CDR1 and CDR2 (germline): SEHNR, FQNEAQ (reference sequence). The CDR3 loop is CASSPRQGAGYGYTF. In nucleotides, the CDR3 is TGTGCCAGCAGCCCCAGACAGGGGGCGGGCTATGGCTACACCTTC. Together with reference TRBV7-9 and TRBJ1-2, the CDR3 gives the full variable domain: DTGVSQNPRHKITKRGQNVTFRCDPISEHNRLYWYRQTLGQGPEFLTYFQNEAQLEKSRLLSDRFSAERPKGSFSTLEIQRTEQGDSAMYLCASSPRQGAGYGYTFGSGTRLTVV.

The chain links TRBV29-1 to TRBJ1-2, with D perhaps matching TRBD1 (5 bases). CDR3 size: 12 residues. Germline V gene sequence: CDR1 SQVTM, CDR2 ANQGSEA. Deletions cut 4 bases from V and 2 bases from J, with 8 bases between. CDR3 sequence (DNA): TGCAGCGTTGGAGGGGTCAACTATGGCTACACCTTC. This sequence encodes CSVGGVNYGYTF.

In this sample, this clone turned up once. A far larger clone is off by one base, so a read error is likely. Other DNA sequences in this specimen translate into the identical CDR3. The chain recombines TRBV5-1 with TRBJ2-5; no clear D. The CDR3 runs to 14 residues. The germline V gene encodes CDR1 SGHRS and CDR2 YFSETQ. V was cut by 0 bases and J by 1 base, with 7 bases left in between. CDR3 loop: CASSLDGRQETQYF. The CDR3, as DNA: TGCGCCAGCAGCTTGGACGGCCGCCAAGAGACCCAGTACTTC.

This clone has a single count. The rearrangement uses TRBV28 and TRBJ2-6, with 7 bases aligning to TRBD2. Germline CDR1 reads MDHEN; CDR2 reads SYDVKM. The CDR3 runs to 18 residues. With 8 bases clipped from V and 2 bases from J, the junction kept 15 bases outside the gene matches. Here the CDR3 DNA reads TGTGCCAGCGGAGACCGGGAGGCGAACCTCCCTGGGGCCAACGTCCTGACTTTC. It translates to CASGDREANLPGANVLTF.

The V call is TRBV11-2, the J call TRBJ2-3, with D unclear. Deletions cut 1 base from V and 0 bases from J, with 8 bases between. The CDR3 covers 15 residues. Germline lookup yields CDR1 SGHAT and CDR2 FQNNGV. The CDR3 here is CASSLGLGSTDTQYF. The CDR3 bases are TGTGCCAGCAGCTTAGGGCTGGGTAGCACAGATACGCAGTATTTT.

In this sample, this clone turned up a few times. The chain uses TRBV19 and TRBJ2-1; D gene unclear. CDR3 size: 12 residues. From germline, CDR1 is LNHDA and CDR2 SQIVND (reference sequence). V was trimmed by 6 bases and J by 10 bases, leaving 13 bases between them. The CDR3 nucleotides read TGTGCCAGTAGGGTAGGCCCCGGGGAGCAGTTCTTC. It yields the protein CASRVGPGEQFF.

To note about this clone: A far more abundant clone sits one base away, making this likely a read error. It is likely a read error, because the conserved phenylalanine at the end of the CDR3 is missing. This sequence joins TRBV18 and TRBJ2-3, with 7 bases lining up with TRBD2. The CDR3 extends over 13 amino acids. J was trimmed by 4 bases and V by 3 bases; bases with no gene match: 1. Germline V gene data show CDR1 as KGHSH and CDR2 as LQKENI. CDR3 amino acids: CASSPAGADTQYL. The CDR3 region has the DNA TGTGCCAGCTCACCGGCGGGGGCAGATACGCAGTATTTA.

V is TRBV2 and J is TRBJ1-5, with TRBD1 matching over 9 bases. The J segment lost 5 bases and the V segment lost 6 bases, leaving 8 bases of the junction unmatched. Germline CDR1 SNHLY, CDR2 FYNNEI. The CDR3 totals 15 residues. The CDR3 coding sequence is TGTGCCAGCAGCGGCCTAGACAGGGGGTATCAGCCCCAGCATTTT. Its translation: CASSGLDRGYQPQHF.

The V and J genes are TRBV5-6 and TRBJ1-1, with D possibly being TRBD1 (5 bases). This CDR3 region has 14 residues. V was clipped by 3 bases and J by 2 bases, with 11 bases between them. The germline V gene has CDR1 SGHDT and CDR2 YYEEEE. CDR3 DNA: TGTGCCAGCAGCTGGGGCGACAGTAACACTGAAGCTTTCTTT. Its translation: CASSWGDSNTEAFF.

This clone showed up many times. This chain links TRBV21-1 with TRBJ2-1; whether TRBD2, the table's D call, matches the DNA was not checked. TRBV21-1 is shown as a pseudogene. This CDR3 has 15 amino acids. Here the CDR3 reads CASSKLAEPYNEQFF. The CDR3 DNA reads TGTGCCAGCAGCAAATTAGCGGAACCCTACAATGAGCAGTTCTTC.

As to this clone: Other DNA sequences within the sample encode an identical CDR3. V gene TRBV7-3 combines with J gene TRBJ2-3; no firm D call. The CDR3 loop spans 12 amino acids. Trimming shortened V by 4 bases and J by 0 bases, and 2 bases separated the two germline ends. Looked up from germline, CDR1 is SGHTA and CDR2 is FQGTGA. The CDR3 protein is CASSSSTDTQYF. CDR3 bases: TGTGCCAGCAGCTCCAGCACAGATACGCAGTATTTT.

V usage is TRBV4-1 and J usage is TRBJ2-1; 8 positions match TRBD2. Trimming took 2 bases from V and 6 from J; bases not matched to a gene: 3. This CDR3 has 14 residues. Germline V lookup: CDR1 MGHRA, CDR2 YSYEKL. The CDR3, as DNA: TGCGCCAGCAGCCAACCCACTAGCGGCAATGAGCAGTTCTTC. It encodes CASSQPTSGNEQFF.

The rearrangement uses TRBV28 and TRBJ2-7; either TRBD1 or TRBD2 may supply D (5 bases each). V gave up 5 bases and J gave up 2 bases, with 16 bases separating them. This CDR3 region has 15 residues. The V gene's germline CDR1 is MDHEN and CDR2 SYDVKM. CDR3 sequence: CASSPPGLPTYEQYF. In DNA, the CDR3 is TGTGCCAGCAGTCCTCCGGGGCTACCCACCTACGAGCAGTACTTC.

This rearrangement joins TRBV28 to TRBJ2-7, with a tentative D call TRBD2 (7 bases). The CDR3 is made up of 14 amino acids. Germline V CDR1 and CDR2: MDHEN, SYDVKM. V shed 3 bases and J shed 2 bases, with 11 bases lying between them. CDR3 sequence (DNA): TGTGCCAGCAGTTTGGGGGGGGACACCTACGAGCAGTACTTC. Translating gives CASSLGGDTYEQYF.

The V and J genes are TRBV2 and TRBJ2-2, with TRBD2 as a possible D gene (5 bases). V was clipped by 7 bases and J by 2 bases, with 11 bases between them. Germline V CDR1 and CDR2: SNHLY, FYNNEI. This CDR3 has 14 amino acids. CDR3 residues: CASKAGSNTGELFF. The DNA for the CDR3 is TGTGCCAGCAAGGCGGGCTCAAACACCGGGGAGCTGTTTTTT.

This chain connects TRBV28 to TRBJ1-4, with D hard to call. Germline-derived CDR1 and CDR2 are MDHEN and SYDVKM. V dropped 3 bases and J dropped 4 bases, with 21 bases sitting between them. The CDR3 is 18 amino acids. The CDR3 reads CASSFGYLGRAFNEKLFF. DNA for the CDR3: TGTGCCAGCAGTTTTGGGTACCTGGGAAGAGCCTTTAATGAAAAACTGTTTTTT.